A single sample is the source of the 30 T cell receptor beta chains below, sequenced in a study of cytomegalovirus exposure and HLA in healthy donors. The primer mix had 60 Vbeta and 13 Jbeta primers. The data were produced by immunoSEQ multiplex PCR, yet TCRdb's version contains in-frame clones alone and is incomplete. The table lists about 160,000 clones. Sequenced sample: PBMCs. Source of these receptors: a man aged 25 to 45 in good health and CMV-seronegative.

This chain joins TRBV6-6 and TRBJ2-3; D might be TRBD2 (5 bases). CDR3 length: 14 residues. V lost 0 bases, J lost 6 bases, and 10 bases lay in between. Per the germline V gene, CDR1 is MNHNY and CDR2 is SVGAGI (reference sequence). CDR3 sequence reads: CASSYSGGGDTQYF. The DNA for the CDR3 is TGTGCCAGCAGTTACTCCGGAGGCGGGGATACGCAGTATTTT.

This CDR3 is CASSLNADIQYF. In DNA form, the CDR3 reads TGTGCCAGCAGCTTAAACGCGGACATTCAGTACTTC. This sequence joins TRBV7-2 and TRBJ2-4, with D hard to call. With 2 bases removed from V and 8 bases from J, the gap between germline ends came to 7 bases. Germline loops: CDR1 SGHTA, CDR2 FQGNSA. The CDR3 consists of 12 residues.

This rearrangement joins TRBV10-2 to TRBJ2-1; 7 bases match TRBD2. This CDR3 has 16 amino acids. From germline, CDR1 is WSHSY and CDR2 SAAADI. V shed 0 bases, J shed 3 bases, and the junction held 5 bases outside the gene matches. CDR3 in DNA: TGCGCCAGCAGTGAGTCACCAGGACTAGGCTACAATGAGCAGTTCTTC. Protein: CASSESPGLGYNEQFF.

This rearrangement joins TRBV6-5 to TRBJ2-1; 7 nucleotides match TRBD2. J gave up 9 bases and V 0 bases, and 5 bases lay outside the gene matches. Germline lookup yields CDR1 MNHEY and CDR2 SVGAGI. The CDR3 extends over 14 amino acids. CDR3 sequence: CASSYSGGVGEQFF. The DNA of the CDR3 is TGTGCCAGCAGTTACTCGGGGGGGGTAGGTGAGCAGTTCTTC.

The rearrangement links TRBV2 to TRBJ1-5, with D possibly TRBD1 on 6 matching bases. CDR3 size: 14 residues. V was pared by 5 bases and J by 6 bases, with 14 bases between. Germline V CDR1 and CDR2: SNHLY, FYNNEI. CDR3 amino acids: CASSSTGRAQPQHF. The CDR3 region has the DNA TGTGCCAGCAGTTCCACAGGGAGGGCTCAGCCCCAGCATTTT.

The chain is built from TRBV12-5 and TRBJ1-1; D is unresolved. The germline V gene encodes CDR1 LGHNT and CDR2 FRNRAP. This CDR3 is built from 14 residues. Trimming pared 2 bases from V and 0 bases from J, leaving 7 bases between. The CDR3: CASGLREVNTEAFF. CDR3 nucleotide sequence: TGTGCTAGTGGTTTGCGGGAGGTGAACACTGAAGCTTTCTTT. Based on the CDR3 plus reference TRBV12-5 and TRBJ1-1, the full variable domain is DARVTQTPRHKVTEMGQEVTMRCQPILGHNTVFWYRQTMMQGLELLAYFRNRAPLDDSGMPKDRFSAEMPDATLATLKIQPSEPRDSAVYFCASGLREVNTEAFFGQGTRLTVV.

The rearrangement uses TRBV28 and TRBJ2-7; 9 positions agree with TRBD1. CDR1 MDHEN and CDR2 SYDVKM come from the germline V gene. The CDR3 spans 14 residues. V dropped 3 bases and J dropped 2; count of bases not matched to a gene: 2. CDR3 coding DNA: TGTGCCAGCAGTTTGGACAGGGGCCCCTACGAGCAGTACTTC. Residues: CASSLDRGPYEQYF.

This sequence joins TRBV28 and TRBJ2-7; 13 nucleotides match TRBD2. Looked up from germline, CDR1 is MDHEN and CDR2 is SYDVKM. V lost 6 bases, J lost 5 bases, and 13 bases stayed unmatched. The CDR3 spans 17 residues. Written as DNA, the CDR3 is TGTGCCAGCAGCCCAATCGGGACTAGCGGGATTGTCAACGAGCAGTACTTC. This encodes CASSPIGTSGIVNEQYF. Drawing the rest from reference TRBV28 and TRBJ2-7, the complete variable domain is DVKVTQSSRYLVKRTGEKVFLECVQDMDHENMFWYRQDPGLGLRLIYFSYDVKMKEKGDIPEGYSVSREKKERFSLILESASTNQTSMYLCASSPIGTSGIVNEQYFGPGTRLTVT.

The rearrangement links TRBV27 to TRBJ1-2, with TRBD1 as a possible D gene (5 bases). The CDR3 sequence is 19 residues long. Germline V gene sequence: CDR1 MNHEY, CDR2 SMNVEV (reference sequence). V lost 6 bases to trimming and J lost 0 bases, with 26 bases between them. CDR3 sequence reads: CASRFPPGRGGSANYGYTF. The CDR3 region has the DNA TGTGCCAGCAGGTTCCCCCCCGGGAGGGGTGGCTCTGCTAACTATGGCTACACCTTC.

The V and J genes are TRBV7-8 and TRBJ2-7, with 8 bases identical to TRBD2. J lost 9 bases, V lost 6 bases, and 13 bases had no gene match. The germline gives CDR1 SGHVS, CDR2 FQNEAQ. CDR3 length: 14 amino acids. The CDR3 region has the DNA TGTGCCAGCAGAATTCAGGGACTAGAGGATAGGCAGTACTTC. Its protein product is CASRIQGLEDRQYF. The entire variable domain, with the rest obtained from reference TRBV7-8 and TRBJ2-7, is as follows: GAGVSQSPRYKVAKRGQDVALRCDPISGHVSLFWYQQALGQGPEFLTYFQNEAQLDKSGLPSDRFFAERPEGSVSTLKIQRTQQEDSAVYLCASRIQGLEDRQYFGPGTRLTVT.

V is TRBV6-1 and J is TRBJ1-5; 7 bases align to TRBD1. From germline, CDR1 is MNHNS and CDR2 SASEGT. V was pared by 2 bases and J by 4 bases, with 5 bases of the junction left unmatched. There are 15 residues in the CDR3. The CDR3 nucleotides are TGTGCCAGCAGTGAATTACAGGGGAGGAATCAGCCCCAGCATTTT. It specifies CASSELQGRNQPQHF.

The V and J genes are TRBV5-5 and TRBJ1-3; no clear D gene. Trimming shortened V by 4 bases and J by 4 bases, and 9 bases separated the two germline ends. Germline CDR1 is SGHKS and CDR2 is YYEKEE (reference sequence). The CDR3 sequence is 13 residues long. CDR3 bases: TGTGCCAGCAGCCCAGTATACGGAAACACCATATATTTT. It is translated as CASSPVYGNTIYF.

This chain links TRBV9 with TRBJ2-5; 7 positions agree with TRBD2. J was trimmed by 2 bases and V by 4 bases; bases with no gene match: 8. In germline, CDR1 is SGDLS, CDR2 YYNGEE. The CDR3 runs to 15 residues. DNA of the CDR3: TGTGCCAGCAGCCCCCATGGGCGGGGGCAAGAGACCCAGTACTTC. Translated, it gives CASSPHGRGQETQYF.

The chain links TRBV5-1 to TRBJ1-2; 9 positions match TRBD1. From germline, CDR1 is SGHRS and CDR2 YFSETQ. The CDR3 length is 17 residues. Trimming removed 4 bases from V and 7 bases from J; junction bases left unmatched: 17. CDR3 sequence (DNA): TGCGCCAGCAGCACGGACAGGGGAGGGACCCCCATGGGTGGCTACACCTTC. Translation: CASSTDRGGTPMGGYTF. Drawing the rest from reference TRBV5-1 and TRBJ1-2, the complete variable domain is KAGVTQTPRYLIKTRGQQVTLSCSPISGHRSVSWYQQTPGQGLQFLFEYFSETQRNKGNFPGRFSGRQFSNSRSEMNVSTLELGDSALYLCASSTDRGGTPMGGYTFGSGTRLTVV.

J is TRBJ2-7 and V is TRBV6-5, with D possibly TRBD1 on 6 matching bases. V lost 8 bases, J lost 4 bases, and 21 bases lay in between. This CDR3 is built from 15 residues. Germline values: CDR1 MNHEY, CDR2 SVGAGI. CDR3 residues: CASRLGQGPGYEQYF. In DNA, the CDR3 is TGTGCCAGCCGACTCGGGCAGGGGCCAGGGTACGAGCAGTACTTC.

This CDR3 is CASSSTGGPYF. Here the CDR3 DNA reads TGTGCCAGCAGTTCAACAGGGGGTCCGTACTTC. The chain joins TRBV28 to TRBJ2-7; 8 nucleotides agree with TRBD1. The CDR3 length is 11 residues. V was pared by 4 bases and J by 12 bases, with 5 bases of the junction left unmatched. Germline V gene sequence: CDR1 MDHEN, CDR2 SYDVKM.

This rearrangement joins TRBV2 to TRBJ2-7; TRBD2 might be the D (5 bases). V was pared by 5 bases and J by 5 bases, with 16 bases between. The CDR3 is 14 amino acids. Germline loops: CDR1 SNHLY, CDR2 FYNNEI. The CDR3 DNA sequence: TGTGCCAGCAGTATGGGAGCGATTTCCGACGAGCAGTACTTC. Encoded protein: CASSMGAISDEQYF. Filled out from reference TRBV2 and TRBJ2-7, the complete variable domain reads EPEVTQTPSHQVTQMGQEVILRCVPISNHLYFYWYRQILGQKVEFLVSFYNNEISEKSEIFDDQFSVERPDGSNFTLKIRSTKLEDSAMYFCASSMGAISDEQYFGPGTRLTVT.

J is TRBJ2-3 and V is TRBV14; 10 bases agree with TRBD2. The junction had 10 bases not matched to a gene; V was cut back by 3 bases and J by 7 bases. The CDR3 spans 16 residues. Per the germline V gene, CDR1 is SGHDN and CDR2 is FVKESK. Here the CDR3 DNA reads TGTGCCAGCAGCCACGGACTAGCGGTGAACCAAAATACGCAGTATTTT. The encoded protein is CASSHGLAVNQNTQYF. Full variable domain (missing parts from reference TRBV14 and TRBJ2-3): EAGVTQFPSHSVIEKGQTVTLRCDPISGHDNLYWYRRVMGKEIKFLLHFVKESKQDESGMPNNRFLAERTGGTYSTLKVQPAELEDSGVYFCASSHGLAVNQNTQYFGPGTRLTVL.

In regard to this clone: The junction shows a germline mismatch at one end, possibly a read error. The rearrangement links TRBV7-2 to TRBJ2-1; D is uncertain. CDR1 and CDR2 (germline): SGHTA, FQGNSA. This CDR3 region has 12 residues. The CDR3 here is CASSLDEAPKFF. In nucleotides, the CDR3 is TGTGCCAGCAGTTTAGACGAGGCACCCAAGTTCTTC.

This chain uses TRBV27 with TRBJ2-1; 11 bases map to TRBD2. The CDR3 runs 22 residues. The germline CDR1 and CDR2 sequences are MNHEY and SMNVEV (reference sequence). V lost 3 bases and J lost 5; bases outside the gene matches: 24. The CDR3 DNA reads as TGTGCCAGCAGTTTCAGGTCTTATGTGTTAACTAGCGGGAGTATTCGCGACAATGAGCAGTTCTTC. This translates into CASSFRSYVLTSGSIRDNEQFF.

In nucleotides, the CDR3 is TGTGCCAGCAGTGCGGGACACCAGGTCAAGCATTTT. Protein product: CASSAGHQVKHF. The rearrangement links TRBV25-1 to TRBJ1-5; TRBD1 is a possible D gene (6 bases). The CDR3 is made up of 12 amino acids. V gave up 4 bases and J gave up 14 bases, with 15 bases separating them. Germline-derived CDR1 and CDR2 are MGHDK and SYGVNS. The full variable domain, rest sourced from reference TRBV25-1 and TRBJ1-5, is EADIYQTPRYLVIGTGKKITLECSQTMGHDKMYWYQQDPGMELHLIHYSYGVNSTEKGDLSSESTVSRIRTEHFPLTLESARPSHTSQYLCASSAGHQVKHFGDGTRLSIL.

V usage is TRBV5-1 and J usage is TRBJ1-4; weak D call: TRBD1 (5 bases). The V gene's germline CDR1 is SGHRS and CDR2 YFSETQ. Trimming removed 5 bases from V and 0 bases from J, with 20 bases in between. CDR3 length: 18 residues. The CDR3 DNA reads as TGCGCCAGCAGATTCCAGGCGGGGGATTGGGCAACTAATGAAAAACTGTTTTTT. Its translation: CASRFQAGDWATNEKLFF.

This chain connects TRBV5-1 to TRBJ2-3, with D hard to call. This CDR3 has 13 residues. With 0 bases removed from V and 8 bases from J, the gap between germline ends came to 10 bases. CDR1 SGHRS and CDR2 YFSETQ come from the germline V gene. This CDR3 reads CASSLVPTGTQYF. CDR3 sequence (DNA): TGCGCCAGCAGCTTGGTGCCGACTGGTACGCAGTATTTT.

The J gene is TRBJ2-7, the V gene TRBV2; perhaps TRBD1 as D (6 bases). Between the trimmed V and J ends, which lost 10 bases and 4 bases, there was a span of 17 bases. Germline lookup yields CDR1 SNHLY and CDR2 FYNNEI. The CDR3 totals 13 residues. CDR3 region: CAIGTLQGYEQYF. CDR3 coding DNA: TGTGCCATCGGAACACTACAGGGTTACGAGCAGTACTTC.

The J gene is TRBJ2-4, the V gene TRBV7-2; 8 bases map to TRBD2. Germline CDR1 SGHTA, CDR2 FQGNSA. The trim removed 2 bases at V and 0 bases at J, leaving 6 bases unmatched. The CDR3 has 17 amino acids. The CDR3 bases are TGTGCCAGCAGCTTATCCGGGAGGGAACTAGCCAAAAACATTCAGTACTTC. As protein: CASSLSGRELAKNIQYF.

V is TRBV6-1 and J is TRBJ1-1; 7 bases line up with TRBD1. Germline CDR1 reads MNHNS; CDR2 reads SASEGT. The CDR3 runs to 13 residues. V was clipped by 7 bases and J by 3 bases; unmatched bases: 5. The CDR3 spells CASNKGADTEAFF. CDR3 nucleotide sequence: TGTGCCAGCAATAAGGGGGCTGACACTGAAGCTTTCTTT.

This chain joins TRBV14 and TRBJ2-3; D possibly corresponds to TRBD2 (5 bases). CDR1 is SGHDN and CDR2 is FVKESK in the germline V gene. V shed 4 bases and J shed 1 base, with 9 bases lying between them. This CDR3 is 14 amino acids long. Here the CDR3 reads CASSPPGGTDTQYF. The DNA for the CDR3 is TGTGCCAGCAGCCCCCCCGGGGGCACAGATACGCAGTATTTT.

The V gene is TRBV5-1, the J gene TRBJ2-1, with TRBD2 matching over 12 bases. Germline V CDR1 and CDR2: SGHRS, YFSETQ. The CDR3 has 17 residues. J was trimmed by 3 bases and V by 0 bases; bases with no gene match: 4. The CDR3 sequence: CASSLEWTSGDYNEQFF. Here the CDR3 DNA reads TGCGCCAGCAGCTTGGAATGGACTAGCGGGGACTACAATGAGCAGTTCTTC.

V and J are TRBV7-7 and TRBJ2-3; the match to TRBD2 covers 9 bases. Trimming at V came to 6 bases and at J to 7 bases, leaving 14 bases not matched to a gene. The germline gives CDR1 SSHAT, CDR2 FNYEAQ (reference sequence). The CDR3 extends over 16 amino acids. The CDR3 sequence: CASSPWLAGSAHTQYF. CDR3 nucleotide sequence: TGTGCCAGCAGTCCCTGGCTAGCGGGATCAGCCCATACGCAGTATTTT.

The J gene is TRBJ1-1, the V gene TRBV6-5; D not resolved. The CDR3 runs to 15 residues. Trimming shortened V by 7 bases and J by 1 base, and 16 bases separated the two germline ends. Germline V CDR1 and CDR2: MNHEY, SVGAGI. The CDR3 loop reads CASINGVGWNTEAFF. CDR3 bases: TGTGCCAGCATAAACGGGGTCGGCTGGAACACTGAAGCTTTCTTT.